A single sample gave rise to the 22 T cell receptor beta chains below, sequenced in a study of vaccination effects on CD4 cells after COVID-19. Following 10 days of culture, CD4+ T cells were isolated. What these receptors recognize is not known. Clones were sequenced by immunoSEQ multiplex PCR, and TCRdb holds only the in-frame ones, with some missing. Of around 25,000 clones detected, roughly 75% appear once; the ten largest clones hold approximately 9.9%. Sequencing was performed on CD4+ T cells from PBMCs cultured without peptide, taken before COVID-19 vaccination. These receptors were obtained from a human donor who received a COVID-19 vaccine.

The chain is built from TRBV18 and TRBJ2-1; 7 bases are a match to TRBD2. CDR1 is KGHSH, CDR2 LQKENI, per germline. The CDR3 is made up of 18 amino acids. V lost 3 bases to trimming and J lost 0 bases; unmatched junction nucleotides: 11. CDR3: CASSPMIPSGGSYNEQFF. Written as DNA, the CDR3 is TGTGCCAGCTCACCCATGATCCCTTCGGGGGGCTCCTACAATGAGCAGTTCTTC.

The genes are TRBV2 and TRBJ2-1; no firm D call. Trimming stripped 8 bases from V and 7 bases from J, with 6 bases between. The germline V gene encodes CDR1 SNHLY and CDR2 FYNNEI. This CDR3 is built from 10 residues. The CDR3 region has the DNA TGTGCCAGCGGGCAGAATGAGCAGTTCTTC. It yields the protein CASGQNEQFF.

The chain couples TRBV6-1 to TRBJ1-1, with 7 bases identical to TRBD1. CDR1 is MNHNS and CDR2 is SASEGT in the germline V gene. This CDR3 spans 15 amino acids. The trim removed 2 bases at V and 11 bases at J, leaving 14 bases unmatched. In DNA, the CDR3 is TGTGCCAGCAGTGAAAGGTTCGGAGGGGGCCCTCCCGCTTTCTTT. This codes for CASSERFGGGPPAFF.

This clone appeared a few times. The rearrangement uses TRBV4-1 and TRBJ2-4; 10 bases agree with TRBD1. The CDR3 runs 15 residues. V lost 3 bases and J lost 13; bases outside the gene matches: 12. Germline CDR1 and CDR2: MGHRA and YSYEKL. DNA for the CDR3: TGCGCCAGCAGCCACAAGACAGGGGGCGGGCGGGAACAGTACTTC. Its translation is CASSHKTGGGREQYF.

This clone was observed a handful of times. V gene TRBV6-2 or TRBV6-3 combines with J gene TRBJ1-1; 9 positions agree with TRBD1. V shed 5 bases, J shed 5 bases, and the junction held 9 bases outside the gene matches. The germline CDR1 and CDR2 sequences are MNHEY and SVGEGT. The CDR3 covers 15 residues. In DNA, the CDR3 is TGTGCCAGCAGTCATTTCGGACAGGGGAGAACTGAAGCTTTCTTT. It is translated as CASSHFGQGRTEAFF.

V gene TRBV27 combines with J gene TRBJ2-7; TRBD2 aligns across 10 bases. V dropped 0 bases and J dropped 2; count of bases not matched to a gene: 4. The CDR3 extends over 16 amino acids. Germline CDR1 and CDR2: MNHEY and SMNVEV (reference sequence). The CDR3 bases are TGTGCCAGCAGTTTATCGAAAGCGGGAGGGCCCTACGAGCAGTACTTC. Protein sequence: CASSLSKAGGPYEQYF.

The chain links TRBV2 to TRBJ2-7; D perhaps matches TRBD2 (6 bases). The CDR3 is 16 amino acids. Germline V lookup: CDR1 SNHLY, CDR2 FYNNEI. V was shortened by 0 bases and J by 0 bases, with 12 bases between the two germline ends. Written as DNA, the CDR3 is TGTGCCAGCAGTGAAGCTGGGATAGCGGTCTCCTACGAGCAGTACTTC. Amino acid sequence: CASSEAGIAVSYEQYF.

This clone was seen a few times. V and J are TRBV28 and TRBJ2-2; 10 nucleotides agree with TRBD1. CDR1 and CDR2 (germline): MDHEN, SYDVKM. With 3 bases clipped from V and 8 bases from J, the junction kept 3 bases outside the gene matches. This CDR3 is built from 14 residues. CDR3 bases: TGTGCCAGCAGTTTCCGGGACAGGGGTGGGGAGCTGTTTTTT. Its protein product is CASSFRDRGGELFF.

This chain joins TRBV7-3 and TRBJ2-2, with TRBD1 matching 8 bases. The J segment lost 6 bases and the V segment lost 4 bases, leaving 1 base of the junction unmatched. This CDR3 is built from 13 residues. Germline V gene lookup returns CDR1 SGHTA and CDR2 FQGTGA. CDR3 bases: TGTGCCAGCAGCTCGACAGGGGCCGGGGAGCTGTTTTTT. It yields the protein CASSSTGAGELFF.

This rearrangement joins TRBV19 to TRBJ1-1, with TRBD1 as a possible D gene (6 bases). The CDR3 has 18 residues. V dropped 2 bases and J dropped 1 base, with 20 bases sitting between them. The germline CDR1 and CDR2 sequences are LNHDA and SQIVND (reference sequence). CDR3 in DNA: TGTGCCAGTAGTATAAGGGGGATGGGCTCCCTGGCGAACACTGAAGCTTTCTTT. Amino acids: CASSIRGMGSLANTEAFF. Variable domain in full (rest from reference TRBV19 and TRBJ1-1): DGGITQSPKYLFRKEGQNVTLSCEQNLNHDAMYWYRQDPGQGLRLIYYSQIVNDFQKGDIAEGYSVSREKKESFPLTVTSAQKNPTAFYLCASSIRGMGSLANTEAFFGQGTRLTVV.

The CDR3 DNA reads TGTGCCAGCCGGGACAGGGCGAATCAGCCCCAGCATTTT. Its protein product is CASRDRANQPQHF. V gene TRBV19 combines with J gene TRBJ1-5, with 9 bases matching TRBD1. Germline V gives CDR1 LNHDA, CDR2 SQIVND (reference sequence). J gave up 4 bases and V 9 bases, and 4 bases lay outside the gene matches. The CDR3 has 13 amino acids.

This chain connects TRBV19 to TRBJ1-5; the D gene is possibly TRBD1 (6 bases). The V and J ends lost 2 bases and 2 bases respectively, with 10 bases between them. This CDR3 contains 15 residues. From germline, CDR1 is LNHDA and CDR2 SQIVND (reference sequence). CDR3 sequence reads: CASSIRGAGNQPQHF. The CDR3 DNA follows: TGTGCCAGTAGTATAAGGGGGGCGGGCAATCAGCCCCAGCATTTT.

The chain uses TRBV6-5 and TRBJ1-2; D uncertain. V was clipped by 8 bases and J by 4 bases, with 14 bases between them. The CDR3 runs 13 residues. Germline V gene lookup returns CDR1 MNHEY and CDR2 SVGAGI. CDR3 in amino acids: CASRSGRTYGYTF. The CDR3 bases are TGTGCCAGCCGGTCGGGCAGGACCTATGGCTACACCTTC.

This sequence joins TRBV2 and TRBJ2-2, with 11 positions matching TRBD2. Germline CDR1 and CDR2: SNHLY and FYNNEI. With 11 bases clipped from V and 1 base from J, the junction kept 3 bases outside the gene matches. The CDR3 contains 14 residues. CDR3 residues: CARGTSGNTGELFF. CDR3 sequence (DNA): TGTGCCCGGGGGACTAGCGGGAACACCGGGGAGCTGTTTTTT.

This clone was detected only a few times. V gene TRBV27 combines with J gene TRBJ2-1; D is tentatively TRBD1 or TRBD2 (5 bases each). This CDR3 is 15 amino acids long. V was clipped by 6 bases and J by 4 bases, with 16 bases between them. Germline CDR1 MNHEY, CDR2 SMNVEV (reference sequence). DNA for the CDR3: TGTGCCAGCAGGGGGGTTAGCCGACGATACAATGAGCAGTTCTTC. It codes for CASRGVSRRYNEQFF.

The chain couples TRBV14 to TRBJ1-2; no clear D. The V end was cut by 2 bases, the J end by 2 bases, with 6 bases between. From germline, CDR1 is SGHDN and CDR2 FVKESK. CDR3 length: 13 residues. CDR3 DNA: TGTGCCAGCAGCCAACAGGCGAACTATGGCTACACCTTC. Amino acids: CASSQQANYGYTF.

V is TRBV6-6 and J is TRBJ1-1; D is uncertain. The CDR3 is made up of 13 amino acids. Trimming removed 6 bases from V and 7 bases from J, with 15 bases in between. Germline-derived CDR1 and CDR2 are MNHNY and SVGAGI (reference sequence). CDR3 coding DNA: TGTGCCAGCAGCCGGGCCGTCGGATTTGAAGCTTTCTTT. Its translation: CASSRAVGFEAFF.

The J gene is TRBJ2-3, the V gene TRBV3-1 (or the pseudogene TRBV3-2); D is perhaps TRBD2 (6 bases). The germline V and J ends were trimmed by 2 bases and 6 bases, with 18 bases remaining between them. This CDR3 has 16 residues. Germline V gene sequence: CDR1 LGHDT, CDR2 YNNKEL (reference sequence). CDR3 sequence reads: CASSQSRDLYKDTQYF. The CDR3 bases are TGTGCCAGCAGCCAAAGCCGGGACTTATACAAGGATACGCAGTATTTT.

This clone was recorded once. This chain uses TRBV4-1 with TRBJ2-5; D not certain. Germline CDR1 and CDR2: MGHRA and YSYEKL. The CDR3 is made up of 13 amino acids. The V gene lost 1 base and the J gene lost 1 base, with 4 bases spanning the gap. CDR3 region: CASSQARQETQYF. CDR3 bases: TGCGCCAGCAGCCAAGCCCGCCAAGAGACCCAGTACTTC.

The genes are TRBV2 and TRBJ2-2; no clear D. V lost 7 bases and J 2 bases, leaving 11 bases between the germline ends. This CDR3 is built from 14 residues. Germline values: CDR1 SNHLY, CDR2 FYNNEI. This chain's CDR3 is CASKGLVNTGELFF. CDR3 DNA: TGTGCCAGCAAAGGGCTTGTTAACACCGGGGAGCTGTTTTTT.

The genes are TRBV6-6 and TRBJ1-2; 7 positions agree with TRBD1. The V and J ends lost 2 bases and 3 bases, in that order; junction bases with no gene match: 3. Germline CDR1 is MNHNY and CDR2 is SVGAGI (reference sequence). This CDR3 has 14 amino acids. The CDR3 loop reads CASSYGTADYGYTF. Here the CDR3 DNA reads TGTGCCAGCAGTTACGGGACAGCGGACTATGGCTACACCTTC.

This clone was observed a few times. V and J are TRBV29-1 and TRBJ2-7; the match to TRBD1 covers 9 bases. The trim removed 1 base at V and 2 bases at J, leaving 3 bases unmatched. CDR1 is SQVTM, CDR2 ANQGSEA, per germline. CDR3 length equals 14 residues. The CDR3 nucleotides are TGCAGCGTTGAAGGGACAGGGGTCCCCTACGAGCAGTACTTC. As protein: CSVEGTGVPYEQYF.